The T cell receptor (beta chain) described here comes from a study of blood T cell repertoires in COVID-19. The germline V gene has CDR1 SGDLS and CDR2 YYNGEE. This CDR3 has 15 amino acids. J lost 6 bases, V lost 5 bases, and 10 bases had no gene match. Adults between about 18 and 89 years of age took part from about 24 US areas. Two consecutive negative NP/OP PCR tests, clearance, or resolved symptoms defined Cohort 3 recovery. In the authors' workflow: Nucleated cell counts were estimated from reference gene primer amplification. Using immunoSEQ multiplex PCR, the repertoire was profiled, and TCRdb retains in-frame clones only, with some absent. V, J and clone size reflect that table, while D and trimming were determined from the DNA. The sample contains about 330,000 clones, approximately 89% of which appear only once.

The chain links TRBV9 to TRBJ2-3; 9 bases agree with TRBD2. This TCR was sampled from a man aged 25 to 45 who had recovered from COVID-19. Sequenced material: PBMCs or T cells enriched from blood (not recorded which). The CDR3 DNA is TGTGCCAGCAGACCCGGCGGGGGGGCCCCTGATACGCAGTATTTT. The encoded protein is CASRPGGGAPDTQYF.